The entry that follows covers one TCR beta chain sequence. Which antigen it targets is not known. Per-base qualities were not stored, and no clone one base away is much larger. The CDR3 covers 12 residues, taking in both the cysteine and the phenylalanine. Only CDR3 DNA remains: 36 bases, in frame from the first base. Trimming removed 8 bases from V and 5 bases from J, leaving 9 bases between the germline ends. To prepare the library, 5' RACE was applied. Instrument on record: Illumina HiSeq 2000. Template switching added a universal primer binding site, and the final cDNA carried a unique molecular identifier that allowed TCR cDNA molecules to be counted accurately. First-strand cDNA for TCR alpha and beta chains was synthesized from specific primers in the conserved constant-segment region. To control for contamination, each cDNA library was double barcoded with a SMART-Mk sample barcode plus Illumina barcodes. TruSeq adapter sequences, together with Illumina sample barcodes, were added in two successive PCR steps. Sequencing of the TCR alpha and beta cDNA libraries was done on the Illumina HiSeq platform using custom primers. As for how the authors treated the data: MiGEC processed the raw reads to extract unique molecular identifiers, while MiXCR was used to determine the CDR3 positions. For each individual, recombination models were inferred using an EM algorithm with the repgenHMM and IGoR tools. Shared clonotype analysis was performed with the tcR package in R, normalizing sharing by the product of cloneset sizes. Out-of-frame nonproductive sequences were analyzed to study raw recombination free of thymic and clonal selection effects. The public sequencing data were trimmed at Q25 with fastp and processed into clonotypes with MiXCR by TCRdb, which kept only in-frame beta chains. A single entry per CDR3 protein holds the most common genes and DNA from its merged rows. For this entry, the V and J calls and clone size follow TCRdb and not the study's own pipeline. The sample table contains 600,000 to 700,000 distinct CDR3 sequences; only one count was recorded for 21% of them. Around 4.5% of the sample is taken by the ten largest.

Only healthy Caucasian donors were included. Three pairs of female monozygotic twins, all aged about 18 to 30 years, were included in the twin cohort. Peripheral blood mononuclear cells were used as the source from which RNA for TCR libraries was isolated. These data come from a study of identical twins (dated by TCRdb to 2016 to 2018). Describing the broader study: The study deep-sequenced TCR alpha and beta repertoires from monozygotic twins, unrelated adults of various ages and cord blood to test whether fetal clonotypes persist. To rule out contamination, replicate twin experiments were performed at different times with different library preparation protocols.

What the research found in general, with its limitations: Compared with coincidental sharing between unrelated individuals, out-of-frame TCR alpha sequences shared between twins showed an excess of sequences with low generation probability. Excess twin sharing in beta out-of-frame sequences was weaker because fewer shared sequences lowered the signal-to-noise ratio. Abundant cord blood beta clonotypes carried fewer insertions; young adult naive repertoires showed a weaker similar trend, while memory repertoires showed none. Invariant T cells such as MAIT and iNKT could partly confound zero-insertion analyses, although diverse VJ usage argued against such confounding for most clonotypes. Conclusions relied on cross-sectional statistical analysis, since the same donors could not be followed over many years. Out-of-frame TCR alpha sharing in monozygotic twins was systematically underestimated by recombination models, whereas sharing between unrelated individuals was in agreement with the recombination models.

The same data also contributed to another study, on T cells expressing NK-cell markers. The second study reports: TCR beta-chain repertoires were profiled in sorted CD3+CD56+NKG2C+, CD3+CD56+NKG2C- and CD3+CD56-NKG2C+ T-cell subsets from several donors. Seven of the eight sequenced donors were HCMV-seropositive and one was HCMV-seronegative. To restrict sorting to alphabetaTCR-expressing T cells, an anti-gammadeltaTCR antibody was added in several experiments. In six donors, the dominant CD3+CD56+NKG2C+ clonotypes ranked among the top 10 CD8+ clonotypes, making up about 1.0-7.5% of CD8+ T cells. Those dominant clonotypes were again the most abundant among CD3+CD56-NKG2C+ cells in four donors, at about 25-60.1%. Whether the expanded NKG2C-expressing T cell clones were specific for HCMV antigens was left unclear. The study sequenced eight donors, all healthy volunteers chosen at random: three men and five women. HCMV-specific IgG was detected in serum with a commercial ELISA kit to determine HCMV serostatus. Bulk peripheral blood T-cell repertoires were additionally sequenced from unsorted PBMC for over 5 donors. MIGEC was used to demultiplex reads and group the reads by UMI, and MiTCR was used to assemble and quantify clonotypes. To remove erroneous sequences, TCR cDNA sequences were retained only when supported by two or more reads. The tcR package was used for downstream repertoire analysis, with clonotypes matched between fractions based on CDR3 nucleotide sequence plus V segment. Antigen specificity was annotated against VDJdb with VDJmatch, allowing one amino acid substitution in CDR3.

The sequencing input was PBMCs. The chain was built from TRBV12-3 or TRBV12-4 and TRBJ1-4; no D gene can be assigned with confidence. This clonotype was obtained from a woman under 30 in good health. The CDR3 protein is CASGVGNEKLFF. The nucleotides are TGTGCCAGCGGGGTAGGGAATGAAAAACTGTTTTTT.